This TCR beta chain stems from a study of T-cell reconstitution after alpha-beta-depleted transplantation in children. Overall study findings and caveats: Diversity and T-cell counts at one year after transplant derived mostly from new T cells. Several patients had high TCRbeta diversity at day 60; it came from surviving recipient T cells and thymic progenitors. It was reported that alpha-beta T cells came from several hundred expanded graft clones (about two months after transplant).

The library targeted TCRbeta and was prepared with unique molecular identifiers. TCRdb analysed the PCR reads with MiXCR anew, one entry per CDR3 protein. The table includes some 300,000 distinct CDR3 sequences, over 7% detected once. This clonotype was detected many times. Its antigen is unidentified. From germline, CDR1 is SGHVS and CDR2 FQNEAQ. The CDR3 sequence is 15 residues long. V was clipped by 4 bases and J by 1 base, with 12 bases between them. The receptor's source is a female patient between 2 and 10 years old who had a stem cell transplant for Fanconi anemia, so the T cells may come from the graft donor. The chain uses TRBV7-8 and TRBJ2-3, with D possibly TRBD1 on 5 matching bases. The sample in question was peripheral blood, obtained 360 days after TCRalphabeta/CD19-depleted stem cell transplant. The CDR3 DNA reads TGTGCCAGCAGCTCACAGGAAGGGGGCACAGATACGCAGTATTTT. Encoded protein: CASSSQEGGTDTQYF.